This T cell receptor (beta chain) was recorded in a study of blood T cells in healthy people across ages. PCR was performed a second time for about 7 to 12 cycles using a sample-barcoded 5' primer and a J-beta primer mix. Through a template-switch adaptor with 12 random nucleotides, each cDNA molecule received a tag. TCRdb recomputed calls from the 5' RACE reads with MiXCR, one row per CDR3 protein. This table holds 910,000 or so distinct CDR3 sequences, roughly 51% found once. Germline loops: CDR1 SGHTA, CDR2 FQGNSA. V was pared by 2 bases and J by 1 base, with 18 bases between. The CDR3 totals 17 residues.

This clonotype originated in a woman in her fifties or sixties in good health. Input material: blood. The V and J genes are TRBV7-2 and TRBJ2-7; either TRBD1 or TRBD2 may supply D (5 bases each). DNA for the CDR3: TGTGCCAGCAGCTTATTCCCCGGGGCACTTGCTTCCTACGAGCAGTACTTC. Its translation is CASSLFPGALASYEQYF.